The 20 T cell receptor beta chains in this list originate from one sample, sequenced in a study of cytomegalovirus exposure and HLA in healthy donors. This PCR relied on a set of 60 Vbeta primers and 13 Jbeta primers. The assay was immunoSEQ multiplex PCR, and TCRdb's table has in-frame clones only and misses some. This sample yields roughly 120,000 clones, of which roughly 80% are seen a single time; roughly 2.4% belongs to the top ten. The sequenced sample consisted of PBMCs. Receptors originate from a man aged 25 to 40 in good health and CMV-seronegative.

The chain joins TRBV2 to TRBJ1-5; the D is unclear. Germline V lookup: CDR1 SNHLY, CDR2 FYNNEI. The CDR3 covers 14 residues. V lost 2 bases to trimming and J lost 6 bases, with 11 bases between them. CDR3 region: CASSETGSGQPQHF. The CDR3 DNA reads as TGTGCCAGCAGTGAAACCGGGAGCGGTCAGCCCCAGCATTTT.

The gene calls are TRBV30 and TRBJ2-1, with 9 bases identical to TRBD1. From germline, CDR1 is GTSNPN and CDR2 SVGIG (reference sequence). This CDR3 spans 13 amino acids. J lost 9 bases, V lost 3 bases, and 6 bases had no gene match. In DNA form, the CDR3 reads TGTGCCTGGAGGCCGGGACAGGGTAGTGAGCAGTTCTTC. This translates into CAWRPGQGSEQFF.

The V gene is TRBV28, the J gene TRBJ2-7; D remains ambiguous. The CDR3 extends over 16 amino acids. V lost 3 bases to trimming and J lost 0 bases, with 15 bases between them. Germline V lookup: CDR1 MDHEN, CDR2 SYDVKM. The CDR3 loop is CASSFSFQVLSYEQYF. The CDR3 DNA reads TGTGCCAGCAGTTTTTCTTTCCAGGTTCTCTCCTACGAGCAGTACTTC. Complete variable domain (other parts from reference TRBV28 and TRBJ2-7): DVKVTQSSRYLVKRTGEKVFLECVQDMDHENMFWYRQDPGLGLRLIYFSYDVKMKEKGDIPEGYSVSREKKERFSLILESASTNQTSMYLCASSFSFQVLSYEQYFGPGTRLTVT.

This sequence joins TRBV19 and TRBJ2-1, with 8 bases matching TRBD2. Unmatched junction bases numbered 7, after V lost 7 bases and J lost 5 bases. CDR1 and CDR2 from the germline V gene are LNHDA and SQIVND (reference sequence). CDR3 length: 14 amino acids. The CDR3 reads CASTPQREHNEQFF. CDR3 nucleotides: TGTGCCAGTACCCCCCAGCGGGAGCACAATGAGCAGTTCTTC. The whole variable domain, filled in from reference TRBV19 and TRBJ2-1, reads DGGITQSPKYLFRKEGQNVTLSCEQNLNHDAMYWYRQDPGQGLRLIYYSQIVNDFQKGDIAEGYSVSREKKESFPLTVTSAQKNPTAFYLCASTPQREHNEQFFGPGTRLTVL.

This clone was recorded once. The chain uses TRBV5-4 and TRBJ2-3, with 12 bases fitting TRBD2. The germline gives CDR1 SGHNT, CDR2 YYREEE (reference sequence). The CDR3 covers 16 residues. The J segment lost 4 bases and the V segment lost 0 bases, leaving 3 bases of the junction unmatched. For the CDR3, the DNA is TGTGCCAGCAGCTTGGTACTAGCGGGAGGCCCAGATACGCAGTATTTT. Translated, it gives CASSLVLAGGPDTQYF.

This sequence joins TRBV27 and TRBJ1-4, with 8 positions matching TRBD1. The CDR3 sequence is 15 residues long. The germline V gene encodes CDR1 MNHEY and CDR2 SMNVEV (reference sequence). Trimming at V came to 2 bases and at J to 8 bases, leaving 7 bases not matched to a gene. CDR3 nucleotides: TGTGCCAGCAGTTTAAGGCAGGGGGCGGGGGAAAAACTGTTTTTT. Amino acid sequence: CASSLRQGAGEKLFF.

This rearrangement joins TRBV7-3 to TRBJ1-1; TRBD1 matches at 7 bases. The CDR3 is 14 residues long. J gave up 5 bases and V 5 bases, and 8 bases lay outside the gene matches. Germline assignment: CDR1 SGHTA and CDR2 FQGTGA. The CDR3 sequence is CASSPQGGLTEAFF. The CDR3, as DNA: TGTGCCAGCAGCCCTCAAGGGGGCTTGACTGAAGCTTTCTTT.

Comment on this clone: A read error may account for a junction end that differs from germline. Other nucleotide sequences in the sample specify the same CDR3. The CDR3 sequence: CASSGEGQGYGYTF. The CDR3 coding sequence is TGCGCCAGCAGCGGGGAGGGACAGGGCTATGGTTACACCTTC. This chain connects TRBV5-1 to TRBJ1-2; TRBD1 aligns across 9 bases. CDR3 length equals 14 residues. From germline, CDR1 is SGHRS and CDR2 YFSETQ.

The chain joins TRBV10-3 to TRBJ2-3, with 9 bases aligning to TRBD2. CDR1 is ENHRY, CDR2 SYGVKD, per germline. The CDR3 has 16 amino acids. V shed 0 bases, J shed 1 base, and the junction held 2 bases outside the gene matches. The CDR3 bases are TGTGCCATCAGTGAGTCTCTAGCGGGGCGCACAGATACGCAGTATTTT. Translated: CAISESLAGRTDTQYF.

This clone was seen only once. The chain employs TRBV5-1 and TRBJ2-7, with TRBD1 identical over 7 bases. The trim removed 0 bases at V and 3 bases at J, leaving 3 bases unmatched. The CDR3 sequence is 14 residues long. The germline CDR1 and CDR2 sequences are SGHRS and YFSETQ. CDR3 region: CASSLETGIYEQYF. CDR3 nucleotide sequence: TGCGCCAGCAGCTTGGAGACAGGGATCTACGAGCAGTACTTC.

This clone occurred a few times. This chain connects TRBV29-1 to TRBJ2-2; D perhaps matches TRBD1 (5 bases). Deletions cut 3 bases from V and 0 bases from J, with 11 bases between. The CDR3 has 15 amino acids. The germline V gene encodes CDR1 SQVTM and CDR2 ANQGSEA. CDR3 sequence: CSVDRVGTNTGELFF. The CDR3 DNA sequence: TGCAGCGTTGACAGGGTAGGCACGAACACCGGGGAGCTGTTTTTT.

The rearrangement uses TRBV19 and TRBJ1-1; possible D gene TRBD1, 6 bases. CDR3 length: 14 residues. V lost 7 bases to trimming and J lost 6 bases, with 18 bases between them. Per germline, CDR1 LNHDA and CDR2 SQIVND (reference sequence). The CDR3 loop is CASILDSRTSEAFF. The DNA of the CDR3 is TGTGCCAGTATCCTGGACAGCCGAACGTCTGAAGCTTTCTTT.

The CDR3: CASSPPEASTDTQYF. The CDR3 nucleotides are TGTGCCAGCTCACCACCGGAGGCTTCTACAGATACGCAGTATTTT. The rearrangement joins TRBV18 to TRBJ2-3; a possible D gene is TRBD2 (5 bases). The CDR3 length is 15 residues. Germline values: CDR1 KGHSH, CDR2 LQKENI. V gave up 0 bases and J gave up 3 bases, with 10 bases separating them.

CDR3 nucleotide sequence: TGTGCCAGCAGCCCATCAGCGACCCGATACGCCGAGCAGTACTTC. Translating gives CASSPSATRYAEQYF. V and J are TRBV13 and TRBJ2-7, with unresolved D. This CDR3 has 15 amino acids. The V and J ends lost 5 bases and 6 bases respectively, with 20 bases between them. The germline V gene encodes CDR1 PRHDT and CDR2 FYEKMQ (reference sequence). Using reference TRBV13 and TRBJ2-7 for the parts outside the CDR3, the full variable domain is AAGVIQSPRHLIKEKRETATLKCYPIPRHDTVYWYQQGPGQDPQFLISFYEKMQSDKGSIPDRFSAQQFSDYHSELNMSSLELGDSALYFCASSPSATRYAEQYFGPGTRLTVT.

This clone occurred a few times. V is TRBV6-1 and J is TRBJ2-3, with a tentative D call TRBD1 (7 bases). Between the trimmed V and J ends, which lost 2 bases and 2 bases, there was a span of 11 bases. Germline V lookup: CDR1 MNHNS, CDR2 SASEGT. CDR3 length equals 15 residues. The CDR3 DNA reads as TGTGCCAGCAGTGAAATCAGGGGGGACACAGATACGCAGTATTTT. Translated: CASSEIRGDTDTQYF.

The chain joins TRBV5-6 to TRBJ2-3, with no clear D. V was clipped by 4 bases and J by 2 bases, with 14 bases between them. The CDR3 runs 15 residues. Germline lookup yields CDR1 SGHDT and CDR2 YYEEEE. The CDR3 loop is CASSRMAAITDTQYF. DNA of the CDR3: TGTGCCAGCAGCCGGATGGCGGCAATCACAGATACGCAGTATTTT. The whole variable domain, filled in from reference TRBV5-6 and TRBJ2-3, reads DAGVTQSPTHLIKTRGQQVTLRCSPKSGHDTVSWYQQALGQGPQFIFQYYEEEERQRGNFPDRFSGHQFPNYSSELNVNALLLGDSALYLCASSRMAAITDTQYFGPGTRLTVL.

The CDR3 sequence: CASSTSGMGSYEQYF. Here the CDR3 DNA reads TGTGCCAGTAGTACTAGCGGGATGGGTTCCTACGAGCAGTACTTC. The chain joins TRBV19 to TRBJ2-7, with 9 bases identical to TRBD2. The V segment lost 4 bases and the J segment 1 base; nucleotides outside the gene matches: 5. CDR1 is LNHDA, CDR2 SQIVND, per germline (reference sequence). This CDR3 is 15 amino acids long.

This clone was detected once. The J gene is TRBJ2-4, the V gene TRBV10-3; D is possibly TRBD2 (6 bases). Trimming shortened V by 3 bases and J by 1 base, and 7 bases separated the two germline ends. In germline, CDR1 is ENHRY, CDR2 SYGVKD. This CDR3 is 14 amino acids long. CDR3 nucleotides: TGTGCCATCAGTGAAGGAGGGGCCAAAAACATTCAGTACTTC. Translation gives CAISEGGAKNIQYF.

The chain couples TRBV6-4 to TRBJ2-1; 11 nucleotides agree with TRBD2. The CDR3 consists of 16 residues. V was pared by 5 bases and J by 4 bases, with 7 bases of the junction left unmatched. The germline V gene encodes CDR1 MRHNA and CDR2 SNTAGT. The CDR3 sequence: CASSLTSGSWYNEQFF. The CDR3 DNA sequence: TGTGCCAGCAGTCTCACTAGCGGGAGTTGGTACAATGAGCAGTTCTTC.

The chain recombines TRBV18 with TRBJ2-7; 7 nucleotides line up with TRBD2. This CDR3 is built from 12 residues. Germline V gene data show CDR1 as KGHSH and CDR2 as LQKENI. V was clipped by 4 bases and J by 7 bases; unmatched bases: 4. This CDR3 reads CASSREGLEQYF. The CDR3 bases are TGTGCCAGCTCACGGGAGGGCCTTGAGCAGTACTTC.